This T cell receptor beta chain was found in a study of cytomegalovirus exposure and HLA in healthy donors. The PCR made use of 60 Vbeta and 13 Jbeta primers. The method was immunoSEQ multiplex PCR; TCRdb's version includes in-frame clones alone and lacks a portion of them. The sample comprises fewer than 200,000 clones, more than 65% of which are singletons, and about 0.5% rests with the top ten. The CDR3 has 15 residues. Germline V lookup: CDR1 SGHTA, CDR2 FQGNSA. Between the trimmed V and J ends, which lost 1 base and 0 bases, there was a span of 9 bases. Broader study findings: Highly shared sequence variants in one cluster were likely a sequencing artifact. HLA alleles were associated with 15,000 to 20,000 TCR beta sequences in a later analysis at 0.05 false discovery rate.

Points on this clone: The antigen is not known.

The rearrangement links TRBV7-2 to TRBJ1-2; D unresolved. Material: PBMCs. This clonotype originated in a woman aged 45 to 65 in good health and CMV-seronegative. The DNA of the CDR3 is TGTGCCAGCAGCTTAGAGTACAGAACTAACTATGGCTACACCTTC. This gives the protein CASSLEYRTNYGYTF.